The rows below give T cell receptor beta chains drawn from one sample of a study of T cells expressing NK-cell markers. Following a re-call of the 5' RACE reads, TCRdb has one entry per CDR3 protein and lacks DNA. This table holds about 190,000 distinct CDR3 sequences. Sequenced input: blood T cells: a sorted CD56 or NKG2C T cell subset, CD4+ or CD8+ T cells, or bulk PBMC T cells (not recorded which). The receptors were sampled from a man aged 18-70 years in good health. Each CDR3 is given with its conserved first and last residue. Each record gives: J gene, V gene, CDR3 protein.

J gene: TRBJ1-5
V gene: TRBV7-8
CDR3 protein: CASSLGASVSNQPQHF

J gene: TRBJ2-1
V gene: TRBV11-1
CDR3 protein: CASSPTEGLAGRMNEQFF

J gene: TRBJ2-7
V gene: TRBV7-6
CDR3 protein: CASSRTGGAGEQYF

J gene: TRBJ2-1
V gene: TRBV27
CDR3 protein: CASSFISIGVGPYNEQFF

J gene: TRBJ2-5
V gene: TRBV4-1
CDR3 protein: CASSQAPRETQYF

J gene: TRBJ2-5
V gene: TRBV12-3/TRBV12-4
CDR3 protein: CASSLLASETQYF

J gene: TRBJ2-5
V gene: TRBV2
CDR3 protein: CASNTLLQGSRQETQYF

J gene: TRBJ2-5
V gene: TRBV7-9
CDR3 protein: CASSSRTPNIYF

J gene: TRBJ2-2
V gene: TRBV6-2/TRBV6-3
CDR3 protein: CASRTGWTGELFF

J gene: TRBJ2-7
V gene: TRBV19
CDR3 protein: CASSILMGGEQYF

J gene: TRBJ2-1
V gene: TRBV7-7
CDR3 protein: CASSLTSGISSYNEQFF

J gene: TRBJ1-5
V gene: TRBV6-1
CDR3 protein: CASSESTVLNQPQHF

J gene: TRBJ2-7
V gene: TRBV20-1
CDR3 protein: CSAKHLGLRTYEQYF

J gene: TRBJ2-7
V gene: TRBV30
CDR3 protein: CAWSERGPYEQYF

J gene: TRBJ2-2
V gene: TRBV6-1
CDR3 protein: CASSRLPWTANTGELFF

J gene: TRBJ2-2
V gene: TRBV27
CDR3 protein: CASNFGGLGELFF

J gene: TRBJ2-3
V gene: TRBV5-6
CDR3 protein: CASSLASGGALSTDTQYF

J gene: TRBJ2-5
V gene: TRBV7-9
CDR3 protein: CASSLAQTIFRAETQYF

J gene: TRBJ2-7
V gene: TRBV12-3/TRBV12-4
CDR3 protein: CASSLGRPLGEYF

J gene: TRBJ1-2
V gene: TRBV13
CDR3 protein: CASSLYDRGYGYTF

J gene: TRBJ2-3
V gene: TRBV12-3/TRBV12-4
CDR3 protein: CATVGMGGTDTQYF

J gene: TRBJ1-2
V gene: TRBV5-1
CDR3 protein: CASSLGPAGGYTF

J gene: TRBJ2-2
V gene: TRBV7-6
CDR3 protein: CASSLGSDTGELFF

J gene: TRBJ1-1
V gene: TRBV6-5
CDR3 protein: CASSYSNTGHTEAFF

J gene: TRBJ1-6
V gene: TRBV4-1
CDR3 protein: CASSQDLGPSSYISPLHF

J gene: TRBJ2-1
V gene: TRBV7-9
CDR3 protein: CASSQGQGNWNEQFF